A selection of T cell receptor beta chains follows, all from one sample in a study of blood T cells in healthy people across ages. One entry per CDR3 protein results from TCRdb running MiXCR on the 5' RACE reads. The table shows 1.5 million to 2 million distinct CDR3 sequences, with 28% occurring only once. The material sequenced was blood. These receptors were obtained from a young woman in good health. The CDR3 runs from the conserved cysteine through the conserved F or W. Each record gives: clone size, D gene, J gene, V gene, CDR3 DNA, CDR3 protein. D genes are given only for firm matches. Size tells how often a clone was seen (once, few, many) or the class of an expanded clone, and some rows leave it out.

clone_size: -; d_call: -; j_call: TRBJ2-1; v_call: TRBV2; cdr3_nt: TGTGCCAGCGAAACGGTTCCTTACAATGAGCAGTTCTTC; cdr3_aa: CASETVPYNEQFF
clone_size: many; d_call: -; j_call: TRBJ2-5; v_call: TRBV7-2; cdr3_nt: TGTGCCAGCAGCTTAGCGAAGAAGACAGAGTACCAAGAGACCCAGTACTTC; cdr3_aa: CASSLAKKTEYQETQYF
clone_size: few; d_call: TRBD1; j_call: TRBJ1-5; v_call: TRBV4-2; cdr3_nt: TGTGCCAGCAGCCAAGAAAGGGACAGGCAGCCCCAGCATTTT; cdr3_aa: CASSQERDRQPQHF
clone_size: -; d_call: -; j_call: TRBJ1-5; v_call: TRBV11-2; cdr3_nt: TGTGCCAGCAGCGGGACAAGCGGGTTTGATCAGCCCCAGCATTTT; cdr3_aa: CASSGTSGFDQPQHF
clone_size: -; d_call: -; j_call: TRBJ2-1; v_call: TRBV12-3/TRBV12-4; cdr3_nt: TGTGCCAGCAGTTTAGGTCGGCAGGGTCTCTTTCTGGGCACCTACAATGAGCAGTTCTTC; cdr3_aa: CASSLGRQGLFLGTYNEQFF
clone_size: -; d_call: -; j_call: TRBJ2-4; v_call: TRBV7-2; cdr3_nt: TGTGCCGGCAGCTCCCGGGCAATACAGGAAAATGAGCAGTACTTC; cdr3_aa: CAGSSRAIQENEQYF
clone_size: -; d_call: -; j_call: TRBJ2-5; v_call: TRBV3-1; cdr3_nt: TGTGCCAGCAGCCCGATGACTAGTACGGAGACCCAGTACTTC; cdr3_aa: CASSPMTSTETQYF
clone_size: few; d_call: TRBD1; j_call: TRBJ2-1; v_call: TRBV7-9; cdr3_nt: TGTGCCAGCAGCGCTGGACAGGGGATTTTCGGTGAGCAGTTCTTC; cdr3_aa: CASSAGQGIFGEQFF
clone_size: -; d_call: -; j_call: TRBJ2-5; v_call: TRBV5-1; cdr3_nt: TGCGCCAGCAGCGTCATATCGGGTAGGGAGCAGTACTTC; cdr3_aa: CASSVISGREQYF
clone_size: few; d_call: -; j_call: TRBJ2-3; v_call: TRBV15; cdr3_nt: TGTGCCACCAGCGGACAGCCGCTCAGAAATACGCAGTATTTT; cdr3_aa: CATSGQPLRNTQYF
clone_size: -; d_call: -; j_call: TRBJ2-7; v_call: TRBV5-1; cdr3_nt: TGCGCCAGCAGCCTCCCCGGGACGGGTTTAACCTACGAGCAGTACTTC; cdr3_aa: CASSLPGTGLTYEQYF
clone_size: many; d_call: TRBD2; j_call: TRBJ2-3; v_call: TRBV5-1; cdr3_nt: TGTGCCAGCAGTTTTAGCGGGGGGGGCACAGATACGCAGTATTTT; cdr3_aa: CASSFSGGGTDTQYF
clone_size: -; d_call: -; j_call: TRBJ2-5; v_call: TRBV15; cdr3_nt: TGTGCCACCGGAACAGCGGGAGAGACCCAGTACTTC; cdr3_aa: CATGTAGETQYF
clone_size: few; d_call: TRBD2; j_call: TRBJ2-1; v_call: TRBV24-1; cdr3_nt: TGTGCCACCAGTGACTCTAGCGGGGGAATCTCCTACAATGAGCAGTTCTTC; cdr3_aa: CATSDSSGGISYNEQFF
clone_size: -; d_call: -; j_call: TRBJ2-5; v_call: TRBV7-9; cdr3_nt: TGTGCCGGCAGCTTAGGGAGGACCCAAGAGACCCAGTACTTC; cdr3_aa: CAGSLGRTQETQYF
clone_size: many; d_call: -; j_call: TRBJ2-1; v_call: TRBV6-5; cdr3_nt: TGTGCCAGCAGGCAGGGGCGCTACAATGAGCAGTTCTTC; cdr3_aa: CASRQGRYNEQFF
clone_size: few; d_call: TRBD1; j_call: TRBJ1-2; v_call: TRBV15; cdr3_nt: TGTGCCACCAGCAGAGATAGGGGGCCTAACTATGGCTACACCTTC; cdr3_aa: CATSRDRGPNYGYTF
clone_size: few; d_call: TRBD2; j_call: TRBJ2-1; v_call: TRBV15; cdr3_nt: TGTGCCACCAGCAGAGAGAGGACTAGCGGGAGGTCAAATGAGCAGTTCTTC; cdr3_aa: CATSRERTSGRSNEQFF